Listed below are T cell receptor beta chains from one sample, sequenced in a study of cytomegalovirus exposure and HLA in healthy donors. Sequencing used immunoSEQ multiplex PCR; TCRdb keeps in-frame clones, though not all of them. Of some 100,000 clones listed, around 73% were seen once; the top ten hold about 8.4%. Sequencing was performed on PBMCs. These receptors were collected from a man in his forties or fifties in good health and CMV-seronegative. Each CDR3 is given with its conserved first and last residue. A D gene is named only where the DNA matches it firmly. A row's size may be missing; if present it is once, few, many or a size class.

j_gene: TRBJ2-2
d_gene: NA
v_gene: TRBV14
abundance: NA
CDR3nt: TGTGCCAGCAGCCAAGTCCGCACCGGGGAGCTGTTTTTT
CDR3aa: CASSQVRTGELFF

j_gene: TRBJ2-4
d_gene: NA
v_gene: TRBV5-1
abundance: NA
CDR3nt: TGCGCCAGCAGCTTGGTTGAGGGTTTGATAGACATTCAGTACTTC
CDR3aa: CASSLVEGLIDIQYF

j_gene: TRBJ2-7
d_gene: TRBD2
v_gene: TRBV7-2
abundance: NA
CDR3nt: TGTGCCAGCAGCTTAACGAGCGGGGGGAGCCGCTACGAGCAGTACTTC
CDR3aa: CASSLTSGGSRYEQYF

j_gene: TRBJ2-3
d_gene: TRBD2
v_gene: TRBV5-4
abundance: NA
CDR3nt: TGTGCCAGCAGCCCCGGGACTAGCGGGGGGCGGGCGCAGTATTTT
CDR3aa: CASSPGTSGGRAQYF

j_gene: TRBJ1-1
d_gene: NA
v_gene: TRBV4-2
abundance: NA
CDR3nt: TGTGCCAGCAGCCAAGAACCCTTAATTGGCGACGGGGCTTTCTTT
CDR3aa: CASSQEPLIGDGAFF

j_gene: TRBJ1-1
d_gene: TRBD1
v_gene: TRBV19
abundance: NA
CDR3nt: TGTGCCAGTAGTGGGACAGGTATCACTGAAGCTTTCTTT
CDR3aa: CASSGTGITEAFF

j_gene: TRBJ2-7
d_gene: NA
v_gene: TRBV5-3
abundance: NA
CDR3nt: TGTGCCAGAAGCTCGTTGTCTTGTGGGGAGAGGTCCTACGAGCAGTACTTC
CDR3aa: CARSSLSCGERSYEQYF

j_gene: TRBJ2-1
d_gene: TRBD1
v_gene: TRBV4-3
abundance: NA
CDR3nt: TGCGCCAGCAGCCAAGATGGACAGGGTCCGAGCAATGAGCAGTTCTTC
CDR3aa: CASSQDGQGPSNEQFF

j_gene: TRBJ1-4
d_gene: NA
v_gene: TRBV11-2
abundance: many
CDR3nt: TGTGCCAGCAGCTTGCGGGTCGGGGAAAAACTGTTTTTT
CDR3aa: CASSLRVGEKLFF

j_gene: TRBJ1-2
d_gene: NA
v_gene: TRBV6-6
abundance: NA
CDR3nt: TGTGCCAGCAGTTACGGGCAGGGTGGCTACACCTTC
CDR3aa: CASSYGQGGYTF

j_gene: TRBJ2-7
d_gene: TRBD1
v_gene: TRBV30
abundance: NA
CDR3nt: TGTGCCTGGAGAAGTGCAGGGGGCTCCGAGCAGTACTTC
CDR3aa: CAWRSAGGSEQYF

j_gene: TRBJ1-5
d_gene: TRBD1
v_gene: TRBV7-8
abundance: NA
CDR3nt: TGTGCCAGCAGCTATGGACAGGGTACTCAGCCCCAGCATTTT
CDR3aa: CASSYGQGTQPQHF

j_gene: TRBJ2-7
d_gene: TRBD1
v_gene: TRBV5-4
abundance: NA
CDR3nt: TGTGCCAGCAGCCCCACAGGGGGTCTCCACGAGCAGTACTTC
CDR3aa: CASSPTGGLHEQYF

j_gene: TRBJ2-5
d_gene: NA
v_gene: TRBV5-6
abundance: NA
CDR3nt: TGTGCCAGCAGCCCCCCCCAGGGGGAGACCCAGTACTTC
CDR3aa: CASSPPQGETQYF

j_gene: TRBJ2-7
d_gene: NA
v_gene: TRBV5-1
abundance: NA
CDR3nt: TGCGCCAGCAGCTTGGAACCGCCAGGGTCCTACGAGCAGTACTTC
CDR3aa: CASSLEPPGSYEQYF

j_gene: TRBJ2-7
d_gene: TRBD1
v_gene: TRBV5-1
abundance: NA
CDR3nt: TGCGCCAGCAGCCTGACAGGGTACGAGCAGTACTTC
CDR3aa: CASSLTGYEQYF

j_gene: TRBJ2-5
d_gene: NA
v_gene: TRBV7-8
abundance: NA
CDR3nt: TGTGCCAGCAGCTGGCAACCGGGATCTCCAGTGGCGGAGACCCAGTACTTC
CDR3aa: CASSWQPGSPVAETQYF

j_gene: TRBJ1-1
d_gene: NA
v_gene: TRBV28
abundance: NA
CDR3nt: TGTGCCAGCAGTCTCCCCGTTACAGGGCCTGAAGCTTTCTTT
CDR3aa: CASSLPVTGPEAFF

j_gene: TRBJ2-3
d_gene: TRBD1
v_gene: TRBV27
abundance: once
CDR3nt: TGTGCCAGCAGTTTGGGGGACAGTAACACAGATACGCAGTATTTT
CDR3aa: CASSLGDSNTDTQYF

j_gene: TRBJ1-1
d_gene: TRBD1
v_gene: TRBV27
abundance: NA
CDR3nt: TGTGCCAGCAGTGCAGACAGGGGGCAACTGAACACTGAAGCTTTCTTT
CDR3aa: CASSADRGQLNTEAFF

j_gene: TRBJ1-1
d_gene: NA
v_gene: TRBV7-9
abundance: NA
CDR3nt: TGTGCCAGCAGCTCCCAGACAGGGAACACTGAAGCTTTCTTT
CDR3aa: CASSSQTGNTEAFF

j_gene: TRBJ1-3
d_gene: TRBD1
v_gene: TRBV7-3
abundance: NA
CDR3nt: TGTGCCAGCAGCCGCGAAGGACAGGAGGGAAACACCATATATTTT
CDR3aa: CASSREGQEGNTIYF

j_gene: TRBJ2-7
d_gene: NA
v_gene: TRBV5-6
abundance: NA
CDR3nt: TGTGCCAGCAGCTTTGGGACATCGTACGAGCAGTACTTC
CDR3aa: CASSFGTSYEQYF

j_gene: TRBJ2-1
d_gene: TRBD2
v_gene: TRBV16
abundance: NA
CDR3nt: TGTGCCAGCAGCCACGTAGCGGGGGATTATGAGCAGTTCTTC
CDR3aa: CASSHVAGDYEQFF

j_gene: TRBJ1-4
d_gene: NA
v_gene: TRBV5-4
abundance: NA
CDR3nt: TGTGCCAGCAGCTTGACCGGGAATGAAAAACTGTTTTTT
CDR3aa: CASSLTGNEKLFF

j_gene: TRBJ1-6
d_gene: NA
v_gene: TRBV5-1
abundance: NA
CDR3nt: TGCGCCAGCAGCTTTGGGTACGGGGGAGAGTCACCCCTCCACTTT
CDR3aa: CASSFGYGGESPLHF

j_gene: TRBJ2-5
d_gene: NA
v_gene: TRBV13
abundance: NA
CDR3nt: TGTGCCAGCAGCCTTCGCGGCCCAGAGACCCAGTACTTC
CDR3aa: CASSLRGPETQYF